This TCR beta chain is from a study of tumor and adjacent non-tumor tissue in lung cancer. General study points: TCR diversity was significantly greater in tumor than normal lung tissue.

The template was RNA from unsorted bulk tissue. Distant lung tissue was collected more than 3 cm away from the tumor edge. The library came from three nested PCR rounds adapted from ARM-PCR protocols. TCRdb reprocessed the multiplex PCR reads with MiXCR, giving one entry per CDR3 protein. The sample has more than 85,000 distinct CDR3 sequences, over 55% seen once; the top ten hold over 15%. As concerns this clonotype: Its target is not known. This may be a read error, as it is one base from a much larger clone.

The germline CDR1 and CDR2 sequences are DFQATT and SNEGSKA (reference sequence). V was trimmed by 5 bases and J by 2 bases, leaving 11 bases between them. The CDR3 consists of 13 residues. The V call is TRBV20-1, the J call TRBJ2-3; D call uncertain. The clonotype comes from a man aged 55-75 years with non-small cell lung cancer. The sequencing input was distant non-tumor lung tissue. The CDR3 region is CSALYESTDTQYF. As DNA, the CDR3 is TGCAGTGCTCTGTACGAGTCCACAGATACGCAGTATTTT.